One sample yielded the 15 T cell receptor beta chains listed below, sequenced in a study of vaccination and CD4 T cells after COVID-19 (dated by TCRdb to between 2021 and 2023). Receptor libraries were prepared by PCR. Sequencing relied on an Illumina iSeq 100. DNA from cultured CD4+ T cells was subjected to TCR sequencing with the Oncomine TCR Beta short-read assay at the Johns Hopkins FTIC core. Through fastp at Q25 and MiXCR, TCRdb rebuilt clones from the public reads, retaining in-frame beta chains. Under each unique CDR3 protein, matching rows form one entry showing the most common genes and DNA. In all, the sample holds around 19,000 distinct CDR3 sequences, and less than 65% of those were seen once. Just under 9% of the sample is in the top ten clones. What these receptors recognize is not known. According to the study, the label for this sample's treatment or condition signals: approximately 9-day PBMC culture with coronavirus spike peptide pools or control peptides (ViraFEST assay).

The sample consisted of CD4+ T cells from blood, cultured in vitro, taken after SARS-CoV-2 vaccination. The receptor set was obtained from a human donor who had recovered from COVID-19.

This clonotype was detected a few times. This sequence joins TRBV7-6 and TRBJ2-2; TRBD1 matches 8 bases. The germline V gene encodes CDR1 SGHVS and CDR2 FNYEAQ. The CDR3 has 16 amino acids. V lost 4 bases and J lost 3; bases outside the gene matches: 7. The CDR3 DNA reads as TGTGCCAGCAGCTCAAAGACAGGGGTGGACACCGGGGAGCTGTTTTTT. Translated: CASSSKTGVDTGELFF. The variable domain in full, completed from reference TRBV7-6 and TRBJ2-2, reads GAGVSQSPRYKVTKRGQDVALRCDPISGHVSLYWYRQALGQGPEFLTYFNYEAQQDKSGLPNDRFSAERPEGSISTLTIQRTEQRDSAMYRCASSSKTGVDTGELFFGEGSRLTVL.

The chain recombines TRBV14 with TRBJ1-2; D is ambiguous. Germline V CDR1 and CDR2: SGHDN, FVKESK. CDR3 size: 15 residues. V lost 4 bases to trimming and J lost 0 bases, with 12 bases between them. This CDR3 is CASSRASQANYGYTF. The DNA of the CDR3 is TGTGCCAGCAGCCGGGCCAGCCAAGCTAACTATGGCTACACCTTC.

The chain is built from TRBV19 and TRBJ2-5; 8 nucleotides match TRBD1. The CDR3 runs 14 residues. J lost 4 bases, V lost 6 bases, and 7 bases had no gene match. Germline V gene sequence: CDR1 LNHDA, CDR2 SQIVND (reference sequence). This CDR3 reads CASSSTGVGETQYF. The CDR3 DNA sequence: TGTGCCAGTAGCTCGACAGGGGTGGGAGAGACCCAGTACTTC.

The chain combines TRBV6-2 or TRBV6-3 with TRBJ1-2, with a possible D match to TRBD1 (5 bases). The CDR3 length is 12 residues. Trimming shortened V by 6 bases and J by 9 bases, and 14 bases separated the two germline ends. From germline, CDR1 is MNHEY and CDR2 SVGEGT. CDR3 nucleotide sequence: TGTGCCAGCAGCGGGACCGGGCCCCGCTACACCTTC. It codes for CASSGTGPRYTF.

For the CDR3, the DNA is TGTGCCAGCAGCTTTCTAGCGGGGGATGGACAAGAGACCCAGTACTTC. This encodes CASSFLAGDGQETQYF. The chain combines TRBV7-9 with TRBJ2-5; 10 nucleotides align to TRBD2. The CDR3 runs 16 residues. Germline CDR1 reads SEHNR; CDR2 reads FQNEAQ (reference sequence). V shed 3 bases and J 2 bases; nucleotides not matched to a gene: 6.

This clonotype has just a few counts. The rearrangement joins TRBV27 to TRBJ1-6; D ambiguous. The V end was cut by 5 bases, the J end by 2 bases, with 7 bases between. This CDR3 is 14 amino acids long. Germline V gene sequence: CDR1 MNHEY, CDR2 SMNVEV (reference sequence). The CDR3 nucleotides read TGTGCCAGCAGTCCCGGGACCTATAATTCACCCCTCCACTTT. Protein: CASSPGTYNSPLHF.

J is TRBJ1-1 and V is TRBV19; 7 bases match TRBD1. V was pared by 5 bases and J by 6 bases, with 15 bases of the junction left unmatched. Germline V gene data show CDR1 as LNHDA and CDR2 as SQIVND (reference sequence). CDR3 length: 16 residues. CDR3 residues: CASSPSQARGWAEAFF. CDR3 in DNA: TGTGCCAGTAGTCCCAGCCAAGCCAGGGGGTGGGCTGAAGCTTTCTTT.

The chain employs TRBV6-1 and TRBJ1-2; D is ambiguous. This CDR3 has 13 residues. The V gene lost 7 bases and the J gene lost 5 bases, with 14 bases spanning the gap. Germline values: CDR1 MNHNS, CDR2 SASEGT. DNA for the CDR3: TGTGCCAGCACCCGCTCTGCGGGATATGGCTACACCTTC. It translates to CASTRSAGYGYTF.

The chain couples TRBV7-9 to TRBJ2-1, with D maybe TRBD2 (6 bases). The V and J ends lost 3 bases and 7 bases respectively, with 13 bases between them. This CDR3 contains 14 residues. Per germline, CDR1 SEHNR and CDR2 FQNEAQ (reference sequence). The CDR3 coding sequence is TGTGCCAGCAGCTTTGGAGGGTCTAGGAATGAGCAGTTCTTC. Amino acids: CASSFGGSRNEQFF.

The rearrangement links TRBV10-3 to TRBJ2-1; D gene uncertain. Germline-derived CDR1 and CDR2 are ENHRY and SYGVKD. V lost 6 bases and J 6 bases, leaving 9 bases between the germline ends. This CDR3 has 12 amino acids. The CDR3: CAIRDLFNEQFF. The CDR3, as DNA: TGTGCCATCAGGGACCTTTTCAATGAGCAGTTCTTC.

This clonotype has only a few counts. The chain employs TRBV20-1 and TRBJ1-2, with D possibly matching TRBD1 (5 bases). Trimming shortened V by 6 bases and J by 6 bases, and 17 bases separated the two germline ends. The germline gives CDR1 DFQATT, CDR2 SNEGSKA (reference sequence). The CDR3 has 13 amino acids. The CDR3 loop reads CSASAGARDGYTF. The DNA of the CDR3 is TGCAGTGCAAGCGCCGGGGCGCGGGATGGCTACACCTTC.

The chain couples TRBV12-3 or TRBV12-4 to TRBJ2-7; 9 nucleotides agree with TRBD1. CDR3 size: 15 residues. Trimming at V came to 5 bases and at J to 1 base, leaving 6 bases not matched to a gene. The CDR3 sequence is CASSPRDRASYEQYF. As DNA, the CDR3 is TGTGCCAGCAGTCCAAGGGACAGGGCGTCCTACGAGCAGTACTTC.

The chain employs TRBV12-3 or TRBV12-4 and TRBJ1-2, with 7 bases aligning to TRBD1. The CDR3 loop spans 14 amino acids. Trimming at V came to 3 bases and at J to 9 bases, leaving 10 bases not matched to a gene. CDR3 sequence: CASSFSLTGKRYTF. The CDR3 nucleotides are TGTGCCAGCAGTTTTAGTCTGACAGGGAAACGCTACACCTTC.

In its sample, this clonotype is medium-sized. This chain connects TRBV20-1 to TRBJ1-2; D perhaps matches TRBD1 (5 bases). This CDR3 contains 12 residues. V was pared by 3 bases and J by 8 bases, with 13 bases between. In germline, CDR1 is DFQATT, CDR2 SNEGSKA (reference sequence). CDR3 residues: CSASPGVGGYTF. The DNA of the CDR3 is TGCAGTGCTAGTCCGGGGGTGGGCGGCTACACCTTC.

This clonotype appeared a few times. The rearrangement joins TRBV7-2 to TRBJ2-1; D is uncertain. Trimming took off 5 bases at V and 4 bases at J, with 12 bases between the two ends. The CDR3 covers 14 residues. CDR1 SGHTA and CDR2 FQGNSA come from the germline V gene. The CDR3 DNA reads as TGTGCCAGCAGCCCAGAACCCAATTACAATGAGCAGTTCTTC. Its protein product is CASSPEPNYNEQFF. The variable domain in full, with the rest retrieved from reference TRBV7-2 and TRBJ2-1, is GAGVSQSPSNKVTEKGKDVELRCDPISGHTALYWYRQSLGQGLEFLIYFQGNSAPDKSGLPSDRFSAERTGGSVSTLTIQRTQQEDSAVYLCASSPEPNYNEQFFGPGTRLTVL.